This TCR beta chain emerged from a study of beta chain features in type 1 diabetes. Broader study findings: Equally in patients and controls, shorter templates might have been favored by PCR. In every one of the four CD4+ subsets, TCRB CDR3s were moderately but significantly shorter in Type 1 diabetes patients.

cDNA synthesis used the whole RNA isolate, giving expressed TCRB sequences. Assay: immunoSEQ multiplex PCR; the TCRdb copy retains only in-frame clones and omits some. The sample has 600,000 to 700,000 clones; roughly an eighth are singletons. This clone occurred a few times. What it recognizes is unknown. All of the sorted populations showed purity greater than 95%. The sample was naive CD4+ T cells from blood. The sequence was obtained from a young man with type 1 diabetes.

The DNA of the CDR3 is TGTGCCAGCAGTGATGAGGGAGATACGCAGTATTTT. It specifies CASSDEGDTQYF. The V gene is TRBV2, the J gene TRBJ2-3; D is possibly TRBD2 (5 bases). Germline V lookup: CDR1 SNHLY, CDR2 FYNNEI. Deletions cut 3 bases from V and 5 bases from J, with 6 bases between. The CDR3 loop spans 12 amino acids.